This T cell receptor (beta chain) was profiled in a study of blood T cell repertoires in COVID-19. Whole-study context: PBMCs, B-cell-depleted T cells, or T cells provided the cDNA or gDNA that made up the material.

This table comes from immunoSEQ multiplex PCR, and its TCRdb copy is limited to in-frame clones, with some not included. In the table there are about 75,000 clones, 70% to 85% of which are singletons. This CDR3 has 15 amino acids. Germline-derived CDR1 and CDR2 are LNHNV and YYDKDF (reference sequence). The V segment lost 3 bases and the J segment 4 bases; nucleotides outside the gene matches: 2. The V call is TRBV15, the J call TRBJ2-2, with 10 bases matching TRBD1. The material sequenced was peripheral blood. The source of this sequence is a woman aged 45-59 years with acute or convalescent COVID-19. The CDR3 sequence: CATSRDRGTTGELFF. The CDR3 nucleotides read TGTGCCACCAGCAGGGACAGGGGGACCACCGGGGAGCTGTTTTTT.